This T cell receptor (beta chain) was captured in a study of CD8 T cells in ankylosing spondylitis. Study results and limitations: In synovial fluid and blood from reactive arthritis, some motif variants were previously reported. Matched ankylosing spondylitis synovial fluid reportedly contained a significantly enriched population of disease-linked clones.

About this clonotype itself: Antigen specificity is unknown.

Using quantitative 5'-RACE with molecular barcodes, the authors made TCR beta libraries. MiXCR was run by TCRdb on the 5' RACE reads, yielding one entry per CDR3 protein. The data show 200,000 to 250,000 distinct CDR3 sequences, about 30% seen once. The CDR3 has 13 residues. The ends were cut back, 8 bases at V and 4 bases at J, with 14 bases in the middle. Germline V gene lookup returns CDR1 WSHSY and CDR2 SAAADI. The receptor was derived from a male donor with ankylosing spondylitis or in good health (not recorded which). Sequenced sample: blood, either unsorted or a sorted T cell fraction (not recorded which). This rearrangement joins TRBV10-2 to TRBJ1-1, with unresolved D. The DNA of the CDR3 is TGCGCCAGCCGCGGCCTTGGTGGCACTGAAGCTTTCTTT. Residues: CASRGLGGTEAFF.